Listed below are T cell receptor beta chains from one sample, sequenced in a study of T-cell reconstitution after alpha-beta-depleted transplantation in children. In TCRdb, the PCR reads were re-called with MiXCR into one record per CDR3 protein. The data contain 250,000 to 400,000 distinct CDR3 sequences, over 20% of them seen just once; the ten biggest clones take up about a tenth. The sequencing here drew on PBMCs, mostly from graft donor cells, taken 180 days after TCRalphabeta/CD19-depleted stem cell transplant. Receptors were obtained from a male patient younger than 18 who had a stem cell transplant for acute lymphoblastic leukemia, so the T cells may come from the graft donor. The CDR3 runs from the conserved cysteine through the conserved F or W. The D gene is left open where the match is weak. Only part of the rows carry a size: once, few, many, or a class if the clone is expanded.

. | TRBJ2-7 | TRBV20-1 | . | TGCAGTGCTAGCGCGCGGGACAGCACCTACGAGCAGTACTTC | CSASARDSTYEQYF
TRBD1 | TRBJ2-7 | TRBV28 | few | TGTGCCAGCAGTTTATCCTCGGGGACAGGGGCCTACGAGCAGTACTTC | CASSLSSGTGAYEQYF
TRBD2 | TRBJ2-2 | TRBV30 | . | TGTGCCTCCCGCATGATCTCTAGCGGTAGCGGGGAGCTGTTTTTT | CASRMISSGSGELFF
TRBD1 | TRBJ2-1 | TRBV2 | few | TGTGCCAGCAGTATTCGCCCGGGACAGCACAATGAGCAGTTCTTC | CASSIRPGQHNEQFF
TRBD1 | TRBJ1-1 | TRBV7-9 | few | TGTGCCAGCAGATATAATAGGGGGCTAGCTTTCTTT | CASRYNRGLAFF
. | TRBJ2-7 | TRBV19 | few | TGTGCCAGCAGACCGCCTGGGGGATACGAGCAGTACTTC | CASRPPGGYEQYF
. | TRBJ2-3 | TRBV4-2 | . | TGTGCCAGCAGCCATGACACCTTCCGGCCCACCGGGAAGGCAGATACGCAGTATTTT | CASSHDTFRPTGKADTQYF
TRBD1 | TRBJ2-7 | TRBV12-5 | few | TGTGCTAGTGGGTACAACCTGGACAGGGTATCGTACGAGCAGTACTTC | CASGYNLDRVSYEQYF
TRBD2 | TRBJ2-2 | TRBV18 | . | TGTGCCAGCTCACCACTCCTAGCGGGAGGACCGAACACCGGGGAGCTGTTTTTT | CASSPLLAGGPNTGELFF
TRBD1 | TRBJ2-5 | TRBV7-9 | few | TGTGCCAGCAGCATCGACAGGGGAACCCAGTACTTC | CASSIDRGTQYF
. | TRBJ1-2 | TRBV5-1 | few | TGCGCCAGCAGCTTAGACCGGGCCTATGGCTACACCTTC | CASSLDRAYGYTF
TRBD1 | TRBJ2-6 | TRBV11-1 | . | TGTGCCAGCACCCTAGACCCGGGACAGGACCTCTCTGGGGCCAACGTCCTGACTTTC | CASTLDPGQDLSGANVLTF
. | TRBJ2-5 | TRBV6-5 | . | TGTGCCAGCAGTTACACACTCTATCAGTTCTATAAAGAGACCCAGTACTTC | CASSYTLYQFYKETQYF
. | TRBJ1-2 | TRBV7-9 | . | TGTGCCAGCAGCCTTTCGCCGCACTATGGCTACACCTTC | CASSLSPHYGYTF
. | TRBJ2-2 | TRBV3-1 | . | TGTGCCAGCGGGAGATTGGCGAACACCGGGGAGCTGTTTTTT | CASGRLANTGELFF
. | TRBJ1-1 | TRBV7-2 | . | TGTGCCAGCAGCCAAACTTGGAACACTGAAGCTTTCTTT | CASSQTWNTEAFF
. | TRBJ2-7 | TRBV11-2 | few | TGTGCCAGCAGCTTAGATCGAGAGTGGGTCGACAGCCCCTACGAGCAGTACTTC | CASSLDREWVDSPYEQYF
. | TRBJ2-2 | TRBV25-1 | . | TGTGCCAGCAGTGAATCCAGCAGGGCAAACACCGGGGAGCTGTTTTTT | CASSESSRANTGELFF
. | TRBJ2-1 | TRBV19 | few | TGTGCCAGTAGTATACGAGAGTGGAATGAGCAGTTCTTC | CASSIREWNEQFF
. | TRBJ2-7 | TRBV24-1 | . | TGTGCCACCAGTGACCGATCTAGGTACTACGAGCAGTACTTC | CATSDRSRYYEQYF
TRBD2 | TRBJ2-1 | TRBV7-6 | few | TGTGCCAGCAGCTTAGCGCCTAGCGGGGGGAATGAGCAGTTCTTC | CASSLAPSGGNEQFF
. | TRBJ2-7 | TRBV18 | . | TGTGCCAGCTCACCGACAGCCTCCTACGAGCAGTACTTC | CASSPTASYEQYF
. | TRBJ2-3 | TRBV20-1 | . | TGCAGTGCTAGAGATTTGGGAGGAGGCACAGATACGCAGTATTTT | CSARDLGGGTDTQYF
TRBD2 | TRBJ2-1 | TRBV9 | . | TGTGCCAGCAGCGTAGCCCCGGGACTAGCGGGAGAGCACTACAATGAGCAGTTCTTC | CASSVAPGLAGEHYNEQFF
. | TRBJ2-7 | TRBV24-1 | once | TGTGCCACCAGTGAATTTGGGGCCCACGAGCAGTACTTC | CATSEFGAHEQYF
TRBD1 | TRBJ1-6 | TRBV4-1 | . | TGCGCCAGCAGCCAGTATCCTAGGGGGCCGATGTCGGGTTCACCCCTCCACTTT | CASSQYPRGPMSGSPLHF
TRBD1 | TRBJ1-2 | TRBV7-2 | . | TGTGCCAGCAGCTTAGCGGGTACAGGGGGCCCTGATGGCTACACCTTC | CASSLAGTGGPDGYTF
. | TRBJ2-7 | TRBV7-9 | few | TGTGCCAGCAGCGGCCTGGGGGACGGGACCTACGAGCAGTACTTC | CASSGLGDGTYEQYF
TRBD1 | TRBJ2-1 | TRBV7-9 | . | TGTGCCTCCTCTCGGACAGGGAAGAATGAGCAGTTCTTC | CASSRTGKNEQFF
. | TRBJ2-5 | TRBV5-1 | many | TGCGCCAGCAGCTCCGGAGTCCAAGAGACCCAGTACTTC | CASSSGVQETQYF
. | TRBJ2-1 | TRBV12-3/TRBV12-4 | . | TGTGCCAGCAGTTTTCCGGGGGTCCCCTACAATGAGCGGTTCTTC | CASSFPGVPYNERFF
. | TRBJ2-2 | TRBV29-1 | . | TGCAGCGTTGAGGGCCAGATTATCGGGGAGCTGTTTTTT | CSVEGQIIGELFF
. | TRBJ2-7 | TRBV5-1 | . | TGCGCCAGCAGCCTAGATACGTGGGGAGTCAGCTACGAGCAGTACTTC | CASSLDTWGVSYEQYF
. | TRBJ1-2 | TRBV7-3 | few | TGTGCCAGCAGCTATAAAGGCGGGGTCCCCTATGGCTACACCTTC | CASSYKGGVPYGYTF
. | TRBJ1-6 | TRBV7-9 | many | TGTGCCAGCAGGCAGGGACTTAATAATTCACCCCTCCACTTT | CASRQGLNNSPLHF
TRBD1 | TRBJ2-7 | TRBV20-1 | medium-sized | TGCAGTGCTAGAGGGGACAGGGAAACCTACGAGCAGTACTTC | CSARGDRETYEQYF
TRBD1 | TRBJ1-6 | TRBV7-2 | . | TGTGCCAGCAGCTCACATCCGACAGGGAAGTATTCACCCCTCCACTTT | CASSSHPTGKYSPLHF
TRBD2 | TRBJ2-1 | TRBV6-1 | few | TGTGCCAGCAGGATAGGGACTAGCTCCTACAATGAGCAGTTCTTC | CASRIGTSSYNEQFF
TRBD2 | TRBJ2-5 | TRBV6-1 | . | TGTGCCAAGAGTCTGCCGGGGGGACTACAAGAGACCCAGTACTTC | CAKSLPGGLQETQYF
TRBD1 | TRBJ2-4 | TRBV7-6 | . | TGTGCCAGCAGCTTAGGGGCAGGGGGCATCCAAAACATTCAGTACTTC | CASSLGAGGIQNIQYF
TRBD1 | TRBJ2-1 | TRBV29-1 | . | TGCAGCATTGCCGGGACAGTCGCCGCCAACAATGAGCAGTTCTTC | CSIAGTVAANNEQFF
TRBD2 | TRBJ2-7 | TRBV9 | . | TGTGCCAGCAGCGTATCTAGCGGACCCTACGAGCAGTACTTC | CASSVSSGPYEQYF
. | TRBJ2-5 | TRBV5-1 | few | TGCGCCAGCAGCCGAGGGAACCAATTCGAGACCCAGTACTTC | CASSRGNQFETQYF
. | TRBJ1-1 | TRBV29-1 | . | TGCAGCGTTGAAGATGAAGCTTTTTGGGGTGGTTTGGGTACTGAAGCTTTCTTT | CSVEDEAFWGGLGTEAFF
TRBD1 | TRBJ1-2 | TRBV6-5 | . | TGTGCCAGCAGTTACTCCGGGACAGGGGGTACCTATGGCTACACCTTC | CASSYSGTGGTYGYTF
. | TRBJ1-2 | TRBV5-1 | few | TGCGCCAGCAGAAGATACACTACACTCTATGGCTACACCTTC | CASRRYTTLYGYTF
. | TRBJ2-5 | TRBV5-1 | . | TGCGCCAACCGGGGGAAAGAGACCCAGTACTTC | CANRGKETQYF
TRBD1 | TRBJ2-7 | TRBV15 | . | TGTGCCACCAGCAGAGATAGGCAGGGGGCATACCACGAGCAGTACTTC | CATSRDRQGAYHEQYF
. | TRBJ2-2 | TRBV29-1 | . | TGCAGCGCCAAAGGGGGTAGCGCAGTAGGCACCGGGGAGCTGTTTTTT | CSAKGGSAVGTGELFF
TRBD1 | TRBJ1-5 | TRBV27 | . | TGTGCCAGCAGTTTCAGGGGGCATAGCAATCAGCCCCAGCATTTT | CASSFRGHSNQPQHF
. | TRBJ1-5 | TRBV20-1 | few | TGCAGTGCTTCGGGGGGGCAGCTTCAAAAGCCCCAGCATTTT | CSASGGQLQKPQHF
TRBD2 | TRBJ2-1 | TRBV5-7 | . | TGTGCCAGCAGCTTGGGGTACGGGGGGGAGAATGAGCAGTTCTTC | CASSLGYGGENEQFF
TRBD2 | TRBJ2-2 | TRBV6-1 | few | TGTGCCAGCAGTGCTCCAGCGGGGAAGAACACCGGGGAGCTGTTTTTT | CASSAPAGKNTGELFF